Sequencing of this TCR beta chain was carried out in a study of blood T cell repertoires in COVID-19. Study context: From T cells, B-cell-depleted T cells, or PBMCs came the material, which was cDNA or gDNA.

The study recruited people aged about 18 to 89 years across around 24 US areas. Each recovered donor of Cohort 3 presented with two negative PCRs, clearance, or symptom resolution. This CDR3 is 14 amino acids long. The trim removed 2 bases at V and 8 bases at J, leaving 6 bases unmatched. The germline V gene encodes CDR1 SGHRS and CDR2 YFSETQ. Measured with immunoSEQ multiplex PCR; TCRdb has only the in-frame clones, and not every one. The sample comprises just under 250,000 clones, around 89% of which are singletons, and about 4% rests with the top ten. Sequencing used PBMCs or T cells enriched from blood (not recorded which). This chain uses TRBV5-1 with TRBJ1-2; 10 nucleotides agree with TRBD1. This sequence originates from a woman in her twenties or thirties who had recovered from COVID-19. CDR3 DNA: TGCGCCAGCAGCTTAGGACAGGGGGTCGGAGGCTACACCTTC. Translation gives CASSLGQGVGGYTF. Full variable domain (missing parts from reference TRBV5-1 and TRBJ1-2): KAGVTQTPRYLIKTRGQQVTLSCSPISGHRSVSWYQQTPGQGLQFLFEYFSETQRNKGNFPGRFSGRQFSNSRSEMNVSTLELGDSALYLCASSLGQGVGGYTFGSGTRLTVV.